These 16 T cell receptor beta chains were all obtained from the same sample, sequenced in a study of T cell changes during pregnancy in multiple sclerosis. The table came from immunoSEQ multiplex PCR; TCRdb's copy has only in-frame clones and leaves some out. The sample has tens of thousands of clones; more than 80% are singletons. The specimen comprised peripheral blood, sampled in the third trimester of pregnancy. These receptors all come from a female donor with multiple sclerosis, enrolled in a pregnancy study.

The chain couples TRBV9 to TRBJ1-2; D gene unclear. From germline, CDR1 is SGDLS and CDR2 YYNGEE. This CDR3 is 16 amino acids long. The V gene lost 3 bases and the J gene lost 1 base, with 16 bases spanning the gap. The CDR3 DNA sequence: TGTGCCAGCAGCGGAACCGGGAAAGGACTTAACTATGGCTACACCTTC. This translates into CASSGTGKGLNYGYTF.

This sequence joins TRBV10-3 and TRBJ1-2; 9 positions match TRBD1. Germline assignment: CDR1 ENHRY and CDR2 SYGVKD. This CDR3 spans 15 amino acids. J lost 4 bases, V lost 5 bases, and 8 bases had no gene match. CDR3 loop: CAISSRDRESYGYTF. CDR3 nucleotides: TGTGCCATCAGTAGCCGGGACAGGGAAAGCTATGGCTACACCTTC.

DNA of the CDR3: TGTGCCAGTAGTATATTTGGAGGGGGCAGATCCGGGCGGGCCAACGTCCTGACTTTC. Translation: CASSIFGGGRSGRANVLTF. The chain combines TRBV19 with TRBJ2-6, with a possible D match to TRBD1 (7 bases). Germline V gene lookup returns CDR1 LNHDA and CDR2 SQIVND (reference sequence). CDR3 length equals 19 residues. V was pared by 2 bases and J by 5 bases, with 22 bases between.

This chain joins TRBV28 and TRBJ1-2; D possibly corresponds to TRBD1 (5 bases). Germline assignment: CDR1 MDHEN and CDR2 SYDVKM. The CDR3 length is 13 residues. V was shortened by 3 bases and J by 6 bases, with 11 bases between the two germline ends. The CDR3 nucleotides read TGTGCCAGCAGTTTCGCCCAGGGAAATGGCTACACCTTC. Its protein is CASSFAQGNGYTF.

The chain uses TRBV19 and TRBJ1-1, with no clear D. V was clipped by 5 bases and J by 1 base, with 11 bases between them. The CDR3 spans 14 residues. Germline CDR1 LNHDA, CDR2 SQIVND (reference sequence). The CDR3 is CASSLEPGNTEAFF. The CDR3 bases are TGTGCCAGTAGTCTGGAACCAGGGAACACTGAAGCTTTCTTT.

This chain connects TRBV28 to TRBJ1-5, with D possibly being TRBD1 (5 bases). This CDR3 is built from 14 residues. The V gene lost 3 bases and the J gene lost 9 bases, with 15 bases spanning the gap. Germline CDR1 MDHEN, CDR2 SYDVKM. Written as DNA, the CDR3 is TGTGCCAGCAGTTTCAGGGCCGTGCGTGGGCCCCAGCATTTT. It codes for CASSFRAVRGPQHF.

The chain recombines TRBV27 with TRBJ1-5; no definite D call. Germline-derived CDR1 and CDR2 are MNHEY and SMNVEV (reference sequence). V was shortened by 3 bases and J by 0 bases, with 12 bases between the two germline ends. There are 16 residues in the CDR3. In nucleotides, the CDR3 is TGTGCCAGCAGTTTTAGTGGGGAGAATAGCAATCAGCCCCAGCATTTT. It yields the protein CASSFSGENSNQPQHF.

The V call is TRBV7-2, the J call TRBJ1-2; possibly TRBD1 for D (6 bases). Trimming took off 2 bases at V and 0 bases at J, with 16 bases between the two ends. The CDR3 is 17 amino acids. Germline-derived CDR1 and CDR2 are SGHTA and FQGNSA. The DNA of the CDR3 is TGTGCCAGCAGCTTAATATCAGGGGCGGCCGCTAACTATGGCTACACCTTC. This gives the protein CASSLISGAAANYGYTF.

V gene TRBV19 combines with J gene TRBJ2-3, with TRBD2 identical over 9 bases. V was clipped by 5 bases and J by 2 bases; unmatched bases: 5. The CDR3 totals 15 residues. Germline lookup yields CDR1 LNHDA and CDR2 SQIVND (reference sequence). The DNA for the CDR3 is TGTGCCAGTAGTCGGCGGGAGGGGACCACAGATACGCAGTATTTT. It specifies CASSRREGTTDTQYF.

With respect to this clone: Other nucleotide sequences from this sample produce the same CDR3. The genes are TRBV5-1 and TRBJ2-3, with D unresolved. The V gene lost 2 bases and the J gene lost 3 bases, with 10 bases spanning the gap. The CDR3 extends over 14 amino acids. Per germline, CDR1 SGHRS and CDR2 YFSETQ. CDR3 in amino acids: CASSLAISTDTQYF. The CDR3 nucleotides are TGCGCCAGCAGCTTAGCGATCTCTACAGATACGCAGTATTTT. Variable domain in full (rest from reference TRBV5-1 and TRBJ2-3): KAGVTQTPRYLIKTRGQQVTLSCSPISGHRSVSWYQQTPGQGLQFLFEYFSETQRNKGNFPGRFSGRQFSNSRSEMNVSTLELGDSALYLCASSLAISTDTQYFGPGTRLTVL.

The chain links TRBV4-2 to TRBJ2-1; D possibly corresponds to TRBD2 (6 bases). Germline V gene data show CDR1 as LGHNA and CDR2 as YNFKEQ. With 5 bases removed from V and 1 base from J, the gap between germline ends came to 9 bases. The CDR3 has 14 residues. CDR3 loop: CASSSAGSYNEQFF. The CDR3 DNA reads as TGTGCCAGCAGCTCAGCGGGTTCCTACAATGAGCAGTTCTTC.

The chain has TRBV6-1 and TRBJ1-4; D remains ambiguous. V was pared by 3 bases and J by 4 bases, with 12 bases between. CDR1 and CDR2 (germline): MNHNS, SASEGT. The CDR3 consists of 15 residues. CDR3 protein: CASSEGRAGNEKLFF. The CDR3 nucleotides are TGTGCCAGCAGTGAGGGAAGAGCGGGTAATGAAAAACTGTTTTTT.

The gene calls are TRBV18 and TRBJ2-5; 9 nucleotides line up with TRBD2. The trim removed 6 bases at V and 2 bases at J, leaving 4 bases unmatched. Germline V lookup: CDR1 KGHSH, CDR2 LQKENI. The CDR3 runs 14 residues. CDR3 in DNA: TGTGCCAGCTCTCTGCGGGGGGGGCAAGAGACCCAGTACTTC. This sequence encodes CASSLRGGQETQYF.

This clone was detected once. The chain has TRBV28 and TRBJ2-3; 11 positions match TRBD1. Germline CDR1 is MDHEN and CDR2 is SYDVKM. The V gene end was trimmed by 8 bases and the J gene end by 4 bases; junction bases not matched to a gene: 8. The CDR3 runs 15 residues. Here the CDR3 DNA reads TGTGCCAGCCCCCCGGGACAGGGGGTCCCAGATACGCAGTATTTT. It is translated as CASPPGQGVPDTQYF.

The V and J genes are TRBV2 and TRBJ2-7; D possibly corresponds to TRBD2 (6 bases). Trimming removed 6 bases from V and 0 bases from J, with 18 bases in between. This CDR3 spans 16 amino acids. In germline, CDR1 is SNHLY, CDR2 FYNNEI. The DNA of the CDR3 is TGTGCCAGCAGGGGGACTCACCAGGCCAGCTCCTACGAGCAGTACTTC. It yields the protein CASRGTHQASSYEQYF.

V gene TRBV5-6 combines with J gene TRBJ2-7; D gene uncertain. V was clipped by 5 bases and J by 7 bases, with 13 bases between them. This CDR3 is built from 12 residues. CDR1 is SGHDT and CDR2 is YYEEEE in the germline V gene. The CDR3 bases are TGTGCCAGCAGTTCCGACCTGCGGGAGCAGTACTTC. It translates to CASSSDLREQYF.